These 26 T cell receptor beta chains came from one sample sequenced in a study of blood T cell repertoires in COVID-19. Here immunoSEQ multiplex PCR was the method, and the copy in TCRdb shows in-frame clones only, minus some. The sample consists of about 240,000 clones, more than 70% of them appearing once. Sequencing used peripheral blood. Receptor source: a man older than 75 with acute or convalescent COVID-19.

The J gene is TRBJ2-1, the V gene TRBV4-1; TRBD1 aligns across 7 bases. Germline V gene sequence: CDR1 MGHRA, CDR2 YSYEKL. The trim removed 0 bases at V and 4 bases at J, leaving 6 bases unmatched. This CDR3 is 16 amino acids long. The CDR3 protein is CASSQDTRQGYNEQFF. DNA of the CDR3: TGCGCCAGCAGCCAAGATACGAGACAGGGTTACAATGAGCAGTTCTTC.

This rearrangement joins TRBV4-2 to TRBJ1-1; 10 bases align to TRBD1. The CDR3 runs to 17 residues. In germline, CDR1 is LGHNA, CDR2 YNFKEQ. The ends lost 5 bases at V and 4 bases at J; junction bases unmatched: 13. CDR3 DNA: TGTGCCAGCAGCGCCGGAGGACAGGGGGATTTGGGCACTGAAGCTTTCTTT. As protein: CASSAGGQGDLGTEAFF.

V and J are TRBV5-4 and TRBJ1-4, with TRBD1 identical over 7 bases. The germline V gene has CDR1 SGHNT and CDR2 YYREEE (reference sequence). This CDR3 spans 16 amino acids. Trimming cost V 3 bases and J 0 bases; bases outside gene matches: 5. The CDR3 protein is CASSSGTASTNEKLFF. CDR3 nucleotides: TGTGCCAGCAGCTCCGGGACAGCTTCAACTAATGAAAAACTGTTTTTT.

The genes are TRBV15 and TRBJ1-2; 7 bases align to TRBD1. The CDR3 spans 15 residues. Germline CDR1 is LNHNV and CDR2 is YYDKDF (reference sequence). V gave up 4 bases and J gave up 4 bases; unmatched junction bases: 9. The CDR3 region has the DNA TGTGCCACCAGCAAAAGGGACAGACACATCTATGGCTACACCTTC. Residues: CATSKRDRHIYGYTF. Complete variable domain (other parts from reference TRBV15 and TRBJ1-2): DAMVIQNPRYQVTQFGKPVTLSCSQTLNHNVMYWYQQKSSQAPKLLFHYYDKDFNNEADTPDNFQSRRPNTSFCFLDIRSPGLGDTAMYLCATSKRDRHIYGYTFGSGTRLTVV.

This clone has a handful of counts. The CDR3 DNA is TGTGCCACCAGCAGAGTGGGACAGTCAAATCAGCCCCAGCATTTT. Translation: CATSRVGQSNQPQHF. The chain couples TRBV15 to TRBJ1-5; 7 bases map to TRBD1. CDR1 and CDR2 from the germline V gene are LNHNV and YYDKDF (reference sequence). The CDR3 has 15 residues. The ends lost 1 base at V and 4 bases at J; junction bases unmatched: 4.

V is TRBV2 and J is TRBJ1-1; 10 bases agree with TRBD1. CDR3 length: 15 amino acids. Per the germline V gene, CDR1 is SNHLY and CDR2 is FYNNEI. V lost 6 bases and J lost 7; bases outside the gene matches: 11. The chain's CDR3 is CASRTMTGGNYEAFF. DNA for the CDR3: TGTGCCAGCAGGACAATGACAGGGGGCAATTATGAAGCTTTCTTT.

This chain links TRBV24-1 with TRBJ2-1; 11 bases are a match to TRBD1. CDR3 length equals 21 residues. Germline CDR1 and CDR2: KGHDR and SFDVKD. V shed 4 bases, J shed 5 bases, and the junction held 21 bases outside the gene matches. CDR3 amino acids: CATSDPDRGQKKGGLHNEQFF. The CDR3 DNA reads TGTGCCACCAGTGACCCGGACAGGGGGCAGAAGAAGGGGGGACTTCACAATGAGCAGTTCTTC.

This clone was observed a few times. The chain is built from TRBV28 and TRBJ1-1, with 8 bases that match TRBD1. Trimming took 6 bases from V and 5 from J; bases not matched to a gene: 14. Germline V gene sequence: CDR1 MDHEN, CDR2 SYDVKM. The CDR3 loop spans 16 amino acids. The CDR3 loop reads CASREYGQGRSTEAFF. CDR3 in DNA: TGTGCCAGCAGGGAATACGGACAGGGTAGGAGTACTGAAGCTTTCTTT.

The chain links TRBV5-4 to TRBJ2-3; D might be TRBD1 (6 bases). V was trimmed by 3 bases and J by 0 bases, leaving 11 bases between them. CDR1 and CDR2 from the germline V gene are SGHNT and YYREEE (reference sequence). The length of the CDR3 is 15 residues. CDR3 in DNA: TGTGCCAGCAGCTGGCCCCAGGGGAGCACAGATACGCAGTATTTT. Amino acids: CASSWPQGSTDTQYF.

A few counts support this clone. This rearrangement joins TRBV5-5 to TRBJ2-1; D uncertain. Looked up from germline, CDR1 is SGHKS and CDR2 is YYEKEE (reference sequence). This CDR3 has 14 residues. V was clipped by 2 bases and J by 0 bases, with 6 bases between them. The CDR3 loop reads CASSFPSSYNEQFF. The CDR3 DNA follows: TGTGCCAGCAGCTTCCCGAGCTCCTACAATGAGCAGTTCTTC.

This clone was seen once. J is TRBJ1-5 and V is TRBV29-1, with unresolved D. This CDR3 comprises 12 residues. Germline V CDR1 and CDR2: SQVTM, ANQGSEA. V was pared by 4 bases and J by 6 bases, with 10 bases between. CDR3 region: CSVGGLGQPQHF. Written as DNA, the CDR3 is TGCAGCGTTGGAGGGCTCGGTCAGCCCCAGCATTTT.

The chain uses TRBV5-1 and TRBJ2-2; 10 bases align to TRBD1. Trimming removed 4 bases from V and 3 bases from J; junction bases left unmatched: 6. CDR1 and CDR2 (germline): SGHRS, YFSETQ. The length of the CDR3 is 16 residues. The CDR3 loop reads CASSLTGGADTGELFF. CDR3 bases: TGCGCCAGCAGCCTGACAGGGGGCGCGGACACCGGGGAGCTGTTTTTT.

The chain combines TRBV28 with TRBJ2-7; 7 bases align to TRBD2. Germline V gene sequence: CDR1 MDHEN, CDR2 SYDVKM. This CDR3 has 14 residues. The trim removed 6 bases at V and 2 bases at J, leaving 7 bases unmatched. The CDR3 sequence is CASRKAGFPYEQYF. The CDR3 coding sequence is TGTGCCAGCAGGAAAGCGGGGTTTCCCTACGAGCAGTACTTC.

This chain uses TRBV5-1 with TRBJ2-4; D perhaps matches TRBD1 (6 bases). V gave up 0 bases and J gave up 12 bases, with 10 bases separating them. The CDR3 spans 12 residues. Germline CDR1 SGHRS, CDR2 YFSETQ. As DNA, the CDR3 is TGCGCCAGCAGCTTGGAGGGGGACACTCAGTACTTC. Encoded protein: CASSLEGDTQYF.

The genes are TRBV29-1 and TRBJ1-5; TRBD1 matches 7 bases. CDR1 SQVTM and CDR2 ANQGSEA come from the germline V gene. This CDR3 comprises 13 residues. Trimming took 6 bases from V and 3 from J; bases not matched to a gene: 5. As DNA, the CDR3 is TGCAGCGTGGGAGACAGGGCCAATCAGCCCCAGCATTTT. It is translated as CSVGDRANQPQHF.

This clone has more than one count but fewer than ten. This chain joins TRBV7-2 and TRBJ2-3; a possible D gene is TRBD1 (5 bases). Germline CDR1 reads SGHTA; CDR2 reads FQGNSA. Trimming cost V 5 bases and J 14 bases, with 20 bases left between them. The CDR3 has 13 amino acids. CDR3 DNA sequence: TGTGCCAGCAGCGCCGGTATGGGCAGGGAAAGGTATTTT. Protein: CASSAGMGRERYF. Using reference TRBV7-2 and TRBJ2-3 for the parts outside the CDR3, the full variable domain is GAGVSQSPSNKVTEKGKDVELRCDPISGHTALYWYRQSLGQGLEFLIYFQGNSAPDKSGLPSDRFSAERTGGSVSTLTIQRTQQEDSAVYLCASSAGMGRERYFGPGTRLTVL.

The chain joins TRBV11-3 to TRBJ2-3; 15 nucleotides align to TRBD2. J gave up 2 bases and V 3 bases, and 3 bases lay outside the gene matches. CDR1 SGHNT and CDR2 YENEEA come from the germline V gene. The CDR3 contains 17 residues. The CDR3 sequence: CASSFGLAGGTTDTQYF. CDR3 nucleotides: TGTGCCAGCAGCTTTGGACTAGCGGGAGGGACCACAGATACGCAGTATTTT. Full variable domain (missing parts from reference TRBV11-3 and TRBJ2-3): EAGVVQSPRYKIIEKKQPVAFWCNPISGHNTLYWYLQNLGQGPELLIRYENEEAVDDSQLPKDRFSAERLKGVDSTLKIQPAELGDSAVYLCASSFGLAGGTTDTQYFGPGTRLTVL.

The V and J genes are TRBV10-1 and TRBJ2-1; weak D call: TRBD1 (6 bases). This CDR3 has 15 residues. The V end lost 6 bases, the J end lost 5 bases, and 17 bases lay between the germline ends. Per the germline V gene, CDR1 is WNHNN and CDR2 is SYGVQD (reference sequence). CDR3 nucleotides: TGCGCCAGCAGGGATACAGGGAAGGATAACAATGAGCAGTTCTTC. Protein sequence: CASRDTGKDNNEQFF.

This sequence joins TRBV11-2 and TRBJ2-4; 9 nucleotides agree with TRBD1. V was clipped by 6 bases and J by 11 bases; unmatched bases: 5. This CDR3 region has 12 residues. Germline V gives CDR1 SGHAT, CDR2 FQNNGV. The CDR3 protein is CASSGTGLVQYF. The CDR3 DNA follows: TGTGCCAGCAGTGGGACAGGGTTGGTTCAGTACTTC.

The chain employs TRBV9 and TRBJ2-2, with 9 bases fitting TRBD2. The CDR3 has 16 amino acids. With 1 base clipped from V and 5 bases from J, the junction kept 6 bases outside the gene matches. Germline lookup yields CDR1 SGDLS and CDR2 YYNGEE. The CDR3: CASSVLAGGQTGELFF. Here the CDR3 DNA reads TGTGCCAGCAGCGTACTGGCGGGAGGGCAAACCGGGGAGCTGTTTTTT.

The rearrangement joins TRBV7-9 to TRBJ2-1; 10 bases line up with TRBD2. Losses at the gene ends were 5 bases for V and 4 bases for J; bases not matched to a gene: 2. The CDR3 sequence is 14 residues long. Germline V gene sequence: CDR1 SEHNR, CDR2 FQNEAQ (reference sequence). This chain's CDR3 is CASSLTSGYNEQFF. For the CDR3, the DNA is TGTGCCAGCAGCCTGACTAGCGGGTACAATGAGCAGTTCTTC.

J is TRBJ1-4 and V is TRBV11-2; TRBD1 matches 9 bases. Germline values: CDR1 SGHAT, CDR2 FQNNGV. This CDR3 spans 15 amino acids. V lost 5 bases and J lost 0; bases outside the gene matches: 1. The CDR3 region is CASSRQGATNEKLFF. The CDR3 region has the DNA TGTGCCAGCAGCAGACAGGGGGCAACTAATGAAAAACTGTTTTTT.

CDR3 sequence reads: CASSEGRNSPLHF. The CDR3 region has the DNA TGCGCCAGCAGTGAGGGCCGTAATTCACCCCTCCACTTT. The chain has TRBV10-1 and TRBJ1-6; D is unclear. Germline lookup yields CDR1 WNHNN and CDR2 SYGVQD (reference sequence). There are 13 residues in the CDR3. Trimming took off 2 bases at V and 6 bases at J, with 5 bases between the two ends.

The chain joins TRBV4-1 to TRBJ2-7, with D perhaps matching TRBD2 (5 bases). Trimming took 1 base from V and 2 from J, leaving 12 bases between them. The CDR3 sequence is 15 residues long. Germline V CDR1 and CDR2: MGHRA, YSYEKL. For the CDR3, the DNA is TGCGCCAGCAGCCAAGGGACTTTACTTACCTACGAGCAGTACTTC. Protein sequence: CASSQGTLLTYEQYF.

This chain uses TRBV5-1 with TRBJ2-5, with 14 bases aligning to TRBD2. The trim removed 4 bases at V and 4 bases at J, leaving 3 bases unmatched. The CDR3 is made up of 15 amino acids. Germline V gives CDR1 SGHRS, CDR2 YFSETQ. The CDR3 DNA follows: TGCGCCAGCAGCGTCGGGACTAGCGGGAGAGAGACCCAGTACTTC. The encoded protein is CASSVGTSGRETQYF.

V usage is TRBV19 and J usage is TRBJ2-7; weak D call: TRBD1 (5 bases). The V and J ends lost 2 bases and 4 bases respectively, with 15 bases between them. Germline V CDR1 and CDR2: LNHDA, SQIVND (reference sequence). CDR3 length: 15 residues. The CDR3: CASSIKRGTAYEQYF. The CDR3 DNA sequence: TGTGCCAGTAGTATAAAAAGGGGCACCGCGTACGAGCAGTACTTC.